The text below deals with one T cell receptor (beta chain). No antigen is known for it. cDNA reverse transcribed from extracted RNA served as the sequencing template. Assay: immunoSEQ multiplex PCR; the TCRdb copy retains only in-frame clones and omits some. The table shows some 180,000 clones, with roughly 50% occurring only once. The CDR3 runs 13 residues. Looked up from germline, CDR1 is SQVTM and CDR2 is ANQGSEA. V lost 4 bases to trimming and J lost 4 bases; unmatched junction nucleotides: 7. The data are from a study of CD8+ T cells in alopecia areata. Study-wide context: Oral tofacitinib, 5 to 10 mg twice daily, was given in an open-label trial. Treated patients were scored for severity by percent of scalp affected. Study conclusions and caveats: Affected lesional scalp, above all in alopecia totalis/universalis, was more clonal than normal scalp.

Treatment of the sample: oral pan-JAK inhibitor, 5-10 mg twice daily. The sequence was collected from a human donor with alopecia areata. Sequencing used CD8+ T cells sorted from blood, obtained at week 24, from a patient treated with tofacitinib. The gene calls are TRBV29-1 and TRBJ2-7; 7 positions agree with TRBD2. The CDR3 is CSVGGGGSYEQYF. In DNA, the CDR3 is TGCAGCGTTGGTGGCGGGGGTTCTTACGAGCAGTACTTC.